The 15 T cell receptor beta chains below were found in one sample sequenced in a study of blood T cells in healthy people across ages. Primers used in a second PCR of about 6 to 12 cycles were a sample-barcoded 5' primer and a J-beta primer mix. MiXCR was run by TCRdb on the 5' RACE reads, yielding one entry per CDR3 protein. The profile covers 1,500,000 or so distinct CDR3 sequences, with 45% to 70% appearing a single time and more than 6% taken by the ten largest. The sequenced material came from blood. Receptors were obtained from a man in his late teens or twenties in good health.

The chain couples TRBV6-6 to TRBJ2-1; D may be TRBD2 (5 bases). The germline gives CDR1 MNHNY, CDR2 SVGAGI (reference sequence). Trimming removed 3 bases at V and 8 bases at J, with 11 bases between. The CDR3 is made up of 13 amino acids. CDR3 residues: CASSYPGIDEQFF. The CDR3 nucleotides are TGTGCCAGCAGTTATCCGGGAATCGATGAGCAGTTCTTC.

This chain joins TRBV29-1 and TRBJ2-3, with D perhaps matching TRBD2 (5 bases). V shed 6 bases and J shed 1 base, with 17 bases lying between them. The length of the CDR3 is 15 residues. Per germline, CDR1 SQVTM and CDR2 ANQGSEA. The CDR3 reads CSVPKTRLGTDTQYF. The CDR3 coding sequence is TGCAGCGTGCCCAAAACTAGACTTGGCACAGATACGCAGTATTTT.

CDR3 DNA: TGCAGTGCCAGGGAGGGAGCCTACGAGCAGTACTTC. Translated: CSAREGAYEQYF. This sequence joins TRBV20-1 and TRBJ2-7; TRBD2 matches 7 bases. The CDR3 covers 12 residues. V lost 6 bases to trimming and J lost 2 bases; unmatched junction nucleotides: 4. CDR1 is DFQATT, CDR2 SNEGSKA, per germline (reference sequence).

This clonotype turned up a few times. The chain recombines TRBV7-2 with TRBJ2-3; perhaps TRBD2 as D (6 bases). Germline assignment: CDR1 SGHTA and CDR2 FQGNSA. The CDR3 is 14 residues long. Trimming shortened V by 2 bases and J by 6 bases, and 12 bases separated the two germline ends. CDR3 sequence (DNA): TGTGCCAGCAGCTTATTTCTTGGGGGGGATACGCAGTATTTT. Translating gives CASSLFLGGDTQYF.

This clonotype was observed a few times. The genes are TRBV6-2 or TRBV6-3 and TRBJ1-1; D remains ambiguous. From germline, CDR1 is MNHEY and CDR2 SVGEGT. The CDR3 consists of 14 residues. V lost 2 bases, J lost 5 bases, and 12 bases lay in between. CDR3 loop: CASSYGVTGTEAFF. Written as DNA, the CDR3 is TGTGCCAGCAGTTACGGTGTCACGGGGACTGAAGCTTTCTTT.

The CDR3 here is CASRERENIQYF. The CDR3 region has the DNA TGTGCCAGCAGGGAACGGGAAAACATTCAGTACTTC. The J gene is TRBJ2-7, the V gene TRBV7-2, with no clear D. The J call is doubtful: the DNA matches TRBJ2-4 better. The CDR3 loop spans 12 amino acids. The germline CDR1 and CDR2 sequences are SGHTA and FQGNSA.

This clonotype was detected only a few times. The chain is built from TRBV20-1 and TRBJ1-3; D ambiguous. The CDR3 has 13 residues. Trimming left V 3 bases short and J 2 bases short, with 8 bases between. The germline CDR1 and CDR2 sequences are DFQATT and SNEGSKA (reference sequence). The CDR3 protein is CSASWRAGNTIYF. The CDR3 region has the DNA TGCAGTGCTAGCTGGAGAGCTGGAAACACCATATATTTT.

The sample holds a few counts of this clonotype. The V gene is TRBV4-1, the J gene TRBJ2-7; tentatively, D is TRBD1 (5 bases). CDR3 length: 16 residues. Trimming took 0 bases from V and 2 from J, leaving 14 bases between them. Germline assignment: CDR1 MGHRA and CDR2 YSYEKL. The CDR3 sequence is CASSQDGQGFAYEQYF. The DNA of the CDR3 is TGCGCCAGCAGCCAAGATGGGCAGGGTTTTGCCTACGAGCAGTACTTC.

The genes are TRBV12-3 or TRBV12-4 and TRBJ1-6, with unresolved D. The CDR3 runs to 21 residues. V gave up 4 bases and J gave up 7 bases, with 32 bases separating them. CDR3 nucleotide sequence: TGTGCCAGCAGTTCAGATCTGTTTGGTTGGACCGGCGGGGTAAAAAATTCACCCCTCCACTTT. Its translation: CASSSDLFGWTGGVKNSPLHF.

The rearrangement links TRBV28 to TRBJ1-5, with D possibly matching TRBD1 (6 bases). Germline V gene data show CDR1 as MDHEN and CDR2 as SYDVKM. This CDR3 is 13 amino acids long. Trimming took off 7 bases at V and 5 bases at J, with 12 bases between the two ends. CDR3 sequence reads: CASTPDSYQPQHF. Written as DNA, the CDR3 is TGTGCCAGCACCCCGGACAGCTATCAGCCCCAGCATTTT.

V and J are TRBV6-1 and TRBJ1-3; no firm D call. This CDR3 has 15 amino acids. V shed 2 bases and J shed 0 bases, with 8 bases lying between them. CDR1 MNHNS and CDR2 SASEGT come from the germline V gene. The CDR3 region has the DNA TGTGCCAGCAGTGAACAGGCTGCCTCTGGAAACACCATATATTTT. This translates into CASSEQAASGNTIYF.

Only a few counts were recorded for this clonotype. The gene calls are TRBV3-1 and TRBJ2-5; 10 bases agree with TRBD2. Germline values: CDR1 LGHDT, CDR2 YNNKEL (reference sequence). The CDR3 totals 14 residues. V shed 8 bases, J shed 5 bases, and the junction held 8 bases outside the gene matches. The CDR3 DNA reads TGTGCCAGCGGAACGGGACTAGCGTCGGAGACCCAGTACTTC. Translation gives CASGTGLASETQYF.

DNA of the CDR3: TGCGCCAGCAGCGGGATTACAACACAAAGCTCCTACAATGAGCAGTTCTTC. It yields the protein CASSGITTQSSYNEQFF. This chain joins TRBV5-1 and TRBJ2-1, with D unresolved. The CDR3 loop spans 17 amino acids. CDR1 SGHRS and CDR2 YFSETQ come from the germline V gene. V dropped 4 bases and J dropped 0 bases, with 17 bases sitting between them.

The rearrangement links TRBV7-9 to TRBJ2-2; unclear D gene. CDR3 length: 14 residues. Germline CDR1 SEHNR, CDR2 FQNEAQ (reference sequence). Trimming took off 5 bases at V and 4 bases at J, with 11 bases between the two ends. The CDR3 here is CASSMARSTGELFF. The CDR3 DNA follows: TGTGCCAGCAGCATGGCCCGGAGCACCGGGGAGCTGTTTTTT.

This chain joins TRBV6-2 or TRBV6-3 and TRBJ2-1, with 13 bases that match TRBD2. This CDR3 region has 13 residues. Losses at the gene ends were 7 bases for V and 9 bases for J; bases not matched to a gene: 3. Per germline, CDR1 MNHEY and CDR2 SVGEGT. The CDR3 loop is CASKGLAGFEQFF. DNA for the CDR3: TGTGCCAGCAAGGGACTAGCGGGGTTTGAGCAGTTCTTC.